This T cell receptor (beta chain) appears in the sequencing data of a study of T cell responses to AZD1222 COVID-19 vaccine (dated by TCRdb to the early 2020s). Broadly, across the study: Because spike-specific TCR depth and breadth did not differ between the two schedules, AZD1222 recipients who got a second dose at roughly 4 weeks were pooled with those who got a second dose at roughly 12 weeks. TCR sequencing was performed for fewer than 250 trial participants, of whom roughly 200 were given two doses of AZD1222 and around 25 were given two doses of MenACWY control vaccine. Enrollment into the trials was organized by age into subgroups of 18-55, 56-69 and 70-plus years, and those subgroups contained roughly 140, 27 and 60 TCR-sequenced participants, respectively.

Concerning this clone: The antigen it binds to is not known. Base qualities are not recorded, but no much larger clone differs from it by a single base.

The CDR3 regions of human TCRbeta chains were analyzed by immunosequencing. In the source study's methods: Repertoire TCRs were matched against a reference library of SARS-CoV-2-specific TCRs generated with the MIRA antigen-specificity platform. Breadth meant the fraction of unique TCRs that were SARS-CoV-2-associated, whereas depth meant the fraction of total T cells that were SARS-CoV-2-associated. Using the MIRA data, each spike-specific TCR was mapped to the spike region that the TCR reacts to and placed in a CD4 or CD8 class. Log10-transformed breadth and depth values were compared by one-way ANOVA with Sidak's multiple comparisons tests. TCRdb holds this immuneACCESS table with in-frame rearrangements only. Some clones are missing; in checked studies, unresolved V genes explain under half, and the rest has no known cause. The V and J calls and clone size were taken over from that table, and D and trimming were inferred from the DNA. This sample holds some 140,000 clones; about 90% were observed only once. The ten largest account for just over 5.5% of the sample.

What the authors observed across the whole study: Because no day 14 peak-response samples were available, the repertoires could be characterized only after the peak T cell response. Conclusions about previously exposed vaccinees are limited because only 6 or 7 AZD1222 recipients were SARS-CoV-2 seropositive at baseline. Most participants were white British and females outnumbered males, and the authors suggested that clonal diversity may have been underestimated. The vaccine-associated CD4 TCRs covered the entire spike protein, and the dominant responses fell in regions 160-218 and 743-854. Reportedly, almost half of the unique spike-specific TCRs recognized epitopes lying outside the regions that are mutated in the B.1.351 and B.1.1.7 variants. After two AZD1222 doses, spike-specific TCR breadth and depth were significantly higher than at day 0 and than in MenACWY recipients. The 56-69-year group was small, and its depth increase did not reach significance, likely because of low power.

This specimen's time point label, per the study, means: baseline before first vaccination. Samples from vaccinated people were obtained from the UK trials COV001 and COV002, which included a single-blind randomized controlled phase 2/3 trial of AZD1222 (ChAdOx1 nCoV-19) in healthy adults. For TCRbeta chain sequencing, PBMC samples from trial participants were taken at day 0 and at day 28 after the second dose. The cysteine opens and the phenylalanine closes a CDR3 of 15 amino acids. Just the 45-base CDR3 DNA is kept, in frame starting at base 1. CDR1 is given as LNHDA and CDR2 as SQIVND, both from the germline V gene (reference sequence). The trim is 1 base for V and 5 bases for J, with a gap of 14 bases between the germline ends.

The chain is assembled from TRBV19 and TRBJ1-2; no D segment can be confidently identified. The specimen was peripheral blood, collected on day 0 of AZD1222 vaccination. The sequence was collected from an adult in good health. The DNA sequence reads TGTGCCAGTAGTATAGGTGGAGGAAATCGGTATGGCTACACCTTC. It codes for CASSIGGGNRYGYTF.